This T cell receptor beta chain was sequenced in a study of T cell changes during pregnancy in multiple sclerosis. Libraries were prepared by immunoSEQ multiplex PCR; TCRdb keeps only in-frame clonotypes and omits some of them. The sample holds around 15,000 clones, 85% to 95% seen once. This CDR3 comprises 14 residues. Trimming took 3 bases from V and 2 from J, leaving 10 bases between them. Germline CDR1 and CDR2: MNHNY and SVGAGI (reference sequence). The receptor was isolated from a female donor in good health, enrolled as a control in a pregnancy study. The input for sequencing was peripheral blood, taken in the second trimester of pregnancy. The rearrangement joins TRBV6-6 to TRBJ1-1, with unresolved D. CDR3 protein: CASSYEGRNTEAFF. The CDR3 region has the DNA TGTGCCAGCAGTTATGAGGGTCGTAACACTGAAGCTTTCTTT.